There are a few counts of the clone carrying this TCR beta chain. Antigen unknown. V gave up 5 bases and J gave up 3 bases, with 10 bases separating them. This CDR3 has 13 amino acids. The data are from a study of T-cell memory formation after mild COVID-19. Study background: TCR clusters were largely donor specific.

Findings and caveats of the study: CD8+ contracting clones occupied EMRA, while CD4+ ones occupied mainly CM and EM.

TCRdb called the 5' RACE reads again in MiXCR, with one record for every CDR3 protein. This sample has about 250,000 distinct CDR3 sequences, with about 20% found just once. The TCR originated in a man aged 18 to 29 who had mild COVID-19 (a few samples of this study predate the infection). Cell type and time point are not known. V gene TRBV12-3 or TRBV12-4 combines with J gene TRBJ1-1; possible D gene TRBD1, 6 bases. Sequenced sample: PBMCs or a T cell subset sorted from them (not recorded which). The CDR3 region is CASSARTDTEAFF. The CDR3 DNA sequence: TGTGCCAGCAGTGCCAGGACAGACACTGAAGCTTTCTTT.